These 32 T cell receptor beta chains came from one sample sequenced in a study of vaccination effects on CD4 cells after COVID-19. The table came from immunoSEQ multiplex PCR; TCRdb's copy has only in-frame clones and leaves some out. The table lists 35,000 to 45,000 clones, about 80% of them singletons, with 10% to 12% in the top ten. Their antigens remain unidentified. Sequencing in the ViraFEST assay came after antigen-specific CD4+ T cells had been expanded with viral peptide pools, which were used to stimulate PBMC. Upon completion of 10 to 11 days in culture, CD4+ T cells were isolated. Nucleocapsid antibody tests were negative, and the vaccine recipients had no prior SARS-CoV-2 infection. The source material was CD4+ T cells from PBMCs cultured with SARS-CoV-2 spike peptides, sampled before COVID-19 vaccination. The receptors derive from a human donor who received a COVID-19 vaccine.

The chain links TRBV28 to TRBJ1-4; no reliable D call. Trimming took 2 bases from V and 7 from J, leaving 20 bases between them. Germline CDR1 and CDR2: MDHEN and SYDVKM. CDR3 size: 17 residues. The CDR3 DNA reads TGTGCCAGCAGTTTAGTCCCCCCCCGCGTACGAGGTGAAAAACTGTTTTTT. This gives the protein CASSLVPPRVRGEKLFF. Combining the CDR3 with reference TRBV28 and TRBJ1-4 gives the whole variable domain DVKVTQSSRYLVKRTGEKVFLECVQDMDHENMFWYRQDPGLGLRLIYFSYDVKMKEKGDIPEGYSVSREKKERFSLILESASTNQTSMYLCASSLVPPRVRGEKLFFGSGTQLSVL.

V gene TRBV12-5 combines with J gene TRBJ1-2, with D perhaps TRBD1 (6 bases). The germline V gene has CDR1 LGHNT and CDR2 FRNRAP. The CDR3 is 16 residues long. The V end was cut by 3 bases, the J end by 8 bases, with 22 bases between. The DNA of the CDR3 is TGTGCTAGTGGTTTCCAGGGGAACCTCCCTGGCGTGGGCTACACCTTC. Protein sequence: CASGFQGNLPGVGYTF.

The chain combines TRBV5-5 with TRBJ2-2; maybe TRBD2 (7 bases). V was clipped by 0 bases and J by 0 bases, with 9 bases between them. Germline V gene data show CDR1 as SGHKS and CDR2 as YYEKEE (reference sequence). The CDR3 is 16 residues long. The CDR3 sequence: CASSLVGGANTGELFF. In nucleotides, the CDR3 is TGTGCCAGCAGCTTGGTAGGGGGGGCGAACACCGGGGAGCTGTTTTTT.

CDR3 in amino acids: CASTPRGDRLHNEQFF. CDR3 DNA: TGTGCCAGCACCCCTAGGGGGGACAGACTTCACAATGAGCAGTTCTTC. The chain links TRBV7-2 to TRBJ2-1; D is perhaps TRBD1 (7 bases). Germline V gene sequence: CDR1 SGHTA, CDR2 FQGNSA. The ends were cut back, 7 bases at V and 5 bases at J, with 21 bases in the middle. The CDR3 consists of 16 residues.

The V call is TRBV5-6, the J call TRBJ1-3, with D possibly TRBD1 on 5 matching bases. From germline, CDR1 is SGHDT and CDR2 YYEEEE. Trimming took off 4 bases at V and 3 bases at J, with 8 bases between the two ends. The CDR3 is 13 amino acids. CDR3: CASSGGVGNTIYF. In nucleotides, the CDR3 is TGTGCCAGCAGCGGGGGGGTTGGAAACACCATATATTTT. Full variable domain (remainder filled in from reference TRBV5-6 and TRBJ1-3): DAGVTQSPTHLIKTRGQQVTLRCSPKSGHDTVSWYQQALGQGPQFIFQYYEEEERQRGNFPDRFSGHQFPNYSSELNVNALLLGDSALYLCASSGGVGNTIYFGEGSWLTVV.

The CDR3 protein is CASSPGPTLPQHF. In nucleotides, the CDR3 is TGTGCCAGCAGCCCAGGACCTACCTTGCCCCAGCATTTT. The chain is built from TRBV14 and TRBJ1-5; D unresolved. The CDR3 is 13 residues long. The V and J ends lost 4 bases and 9 bases respectively, with 13 bases between them. Germline V gives CDR1 SGHDN, CDR2 FVKESK.

This clone was counted only a few times. This chain connects TRBV7-3 to TRBJ2-2; D is perhaps TRBD1 (5 bases). This CDR3 has 15 residues. Trimming took off 1 base at V and 1 base at J, with 7 bases between the two ends. Germline V gene lookup returns CDR1 SGHTA and CDR2 FQGTGA. The CDR3, as DNA: TGTGCCAGCAGCTTAAACCAGGGGAACACCGGGGAGCTGTTTTTT. Amino acid sequence: CASSLNQGNTGELFF.

This sequence joins TRBV2 and TRBJ2-7; TRBD2 matches 8 bases. Trimming took 1 base from V and 2 from J; bases not matched to a gene: 4. The CDR3 is made up of 15 amino acids. Germline CDR1 is SNHLY and CDR2 is FYNNEI. The CDR3 region has the DNA TGTGCCAGCAGTGAAGATAGCGGGGCCACCTACGAGCAGTACGTC. This encodes CASSEDSGATYEQYV.

The chain combines TRBV7-3 with TRBJ2-2; D might be TRBD1 (5 bases). This CDR3 region has 13 residues. V shed 0 bases and J shed 7 bases, with 6 bases lying between them. From germline, CDR1 is SGHTA and CDR2 FQGTGA. Here the CDR3 reads CASSLTGVGELFF. The CDR3 region has the DNA TGTGCCAGCAGCTTAACAGGGGTCGGGGAGCTGTTTTTT.

DNA of the CDR3: TGTGCCTGGTTGCTCGGGGCCAACGTCCTGACTTTC. Translated: CAWLLGANVLTF. The rearrangement uses TRBV30 and TRBJ2-6, with D unclear. Germline CDR1 reads GTSNPN; CDR2 reads SVGIG (reference sequence). The CDR3 is 12 amino acids. Between the trimmed V and J ends, which lost 5 bases and 4 bases, there was a span of 6 bases.

This chain uses TRBV9 with TRBJ1-1, with unresolved D. Germline V CDR1 and CDR2: SGDLS, YYNGEE. V dropped 6 bases and J dropped 0 bases, with 9 bases sitting between them. This CDR3 is built from 13 residues. CDR3 protein: CASKGNLNTEAFF. For the CDR3, the DNA is TGTGCCAGCAAAGGGAATCTGAACACTGAAGCTTTCTTT.

The V call is TRBV9, the J call TRBJ2-2; possible D gene TRBD1, 7 bases. Trimming left V 0 bases short and J 5 bases short, with 23 bases between. This CDR3 is 19 amino acids long. Looked up from germline, CDR1 is SGDLS and CDR2 is YYNGEE. The CDR3 here is CASSVAPYLEGAGTGELFF. CDR3 sequence (DNA): TGTGCCAGCAGCGTAGCCCCTTACCTGGAGGGGGCCGGGACCGGGGAGCTGTTTTTT.

The chain joins TRBV28 to TRBJ1-3; TRBD1 might be the D (6 bases). Between the trimmed V and J ends, which lost 6 bases and 0 bases, there was a span of 15 bases. From germline, CDR1 is MDHEN and CDR2 SYDVKM. The CDR3 runs 16 residues. Written as DNA, the CDR3 is TGTGCCAGCAGGCCCCCAACAGGGATCTCTGGAAACACCATATATTTT. Translation gives CASRPPTGISGNTIYF.

The V and J genes are TRBV7-3 and TRBJ2-2; unclear D gene. Trimming shortened V by 5 bases and J by 2 bases, and 6 bases separated the two germline ends. The CDR3 covers 13 residues. The V gene's germline CDR1 is SGHTA and CDR2 FQGTGA. CDR3 sequence (DNA): TGTGCCAGCAGCCATCCAAACACCGGGGAGCTGTTTTTT. It is translated as CASSHPNTGELFF.

This clone appeared once. J is TRBJ2-7 and V is TRBV5-5; perhaps TRBD1 as D (5 bases). CDR1 and CDR2 from the germline V gene are SGHKS and YYEKEE (reference sequence). The CDR3 spans 14 residues. The V and J ends lost 3 bases and 5 bases respectively, with 15 bases between them. Here the CDR3 reads CASSSYTGVDEQYV. As DNA, the CDR3 is TGTGCCAGCAGCTCATACACAGGCGTCGACGAGCAGTACGTC.

V and J are TRBV7-9 and TRBJ1-1; 8 bases map to TRBD1. The trim removed 5 bases at V and 4 bases at J, leaving 9 bases unmatched. The CDR3 runs 15 residues. Germline lookup yields CDR1 SEHNR and CDR2 FQNEAQ (reference sequence). Here the CDR3 reads CASSPQGAGGTEAFF. The CDR3, as DNA: TGTGCCAGCAGCCCCCAGGGGGCAGGGGGCACTGAAGCTTTCTTT.

This chain links TRBV5-1 with TRBJ1-2; 7 bases line up with TRBD1. Germline assignment: CDR1 SGHRS and CDR2 YFSETQ. V gave up 1 base and J gave up 0 bases; unmatched junction bases: 3. This CDR3 has 15 residues. The CDR3 DNA follows: TGCGCCAGCAGCTTGACAGGGGAGTCTAACTATGGCTACACCTTC. Amino acid sequence: CASSLTGESNYGYTF.

This clone turned up a few times. The genes are TRBV18 and TRBJ1-6, with 10 bases matching TRBD1. Per the germline V gene, CDR1 is KGHSH and CDR2 is LQKENI. This CDR3 has 13 amino acids. V gave up 6 bases and J gave up 10 bases; unmatched junction bases: 3. The DNA of the CDR3 is TGTGCCAGCTCCGTGGGACAGGGGTCACCCCTCCACTTT. This sequence encodes CASSVGQGSPLHF.

The J gene is TRBJ1-6, the V gene TRBV6-5; 10 nucleotides agree with TRBD1. Trimming at V came to 3 bases and at J to 11 bases, leaving 4 bases not matched to a gene. The CDR3 is 14 amino acids. Germline loops: CDR1 MNHEY, CDR2 SVGAGI. The CDR3 sequence is CASSYGDRGTPLHF. The CDR3 nucleotides read TGTGCCAGCAGTTATGGGGACAGGGGAACACCCCTCCACTTT.

V and J are TRBV10-2 and TRBJ2-7; D not resolved. The germline V gene has CDR1 WSHSY and CDR2 SAAADI. Trimming stripped 4 bases from V and 3 bases from J, with 4 bases between. The CDR3 runs to 11 residues. Here the CDR3 DNA reads TGCGCCAGCAGTGCCAGCTACGAGCAGTACGTC. It encodes CASSASYEQYV.

Worth noting for this clone: Compared with germline, one end of the junction differs, possibly owing to a read error. The V call is TRBV7-2, the J call TRBJ2-5; D call uncertain. The germline V gene encodes CDR1 SGHTA and CDR2 FQGNSA. The CDR3 sequence is 13 residues long. The CDR3 here is CASSLAEEEIQYF. The CDR3 region has the DNA TGTGCCAGCAGCTTAGCGGAAGAAGAGATCCAGTACTTC.

The chain joins TRBV21-1 to TRBJ1-3. TRBV21-1 is labeled a pseudogene. The CDR3 runs 16 residues. Here the CDR3 DNA reads TGTGCCAGCAGCCCCCGCGTGCGGGGGGAAGGAAACACCATATATTTT. Residues: CASSPRVRGEGNTIYF.

In its sample, this clone was seen a few times. The CDR3 DNA reads TGTGCCAGCAGCTTAGACTGGGTGAACACTGAAGCTTTCTTT. Translated: CASSLDWVNTEAFF. The J gene is TRBJ1-1, the V gene TRBV7-9; D is unclear. Trimming took off 1 base at V and 0 bases at J, with 6 bases between the two ends. The CDR3 runs to 14 residues. CDR1 and CDR2 from the germline V gene are SEHNR and FQNEAQ (reference sequence).

The chain is built from TRBV5-1 and TRBJ1-1; tentatively, D is TRBD1 (5 bases). The germline V gene encodes CDR1 SGHRS and CDR2 YFSETQ. With 3 bases removed from V and 4 bases from J, the gap between germline ends came to 19 bases. This CDR3 has 16 amino acids. In DNA form, the CDR3 reads TGCGCCAGCAGCTCACTACTTACAGGCGGGAGCACTGAAGCTTTCTTT. Its translation: CASSSLLTGGSTEAFF.

The rearrangement links TRBV2 to TRBJ1-2, with D unclear. Trimming took 7 bases from V and 5 from J, leaving 8 bases between them. CDR3 length equals 11 residues. The germline V gene encodes CDR1 SNHLY and CDR2 FYNNEI. The CDR3 DNA reads TGTGCCAGCAAATACCTATATGGCTACACCTTC. Its translation is CASKYLYGYTF. The variable domain in full, with the rest retrieved from reference TRBV2 and TRBJ1-2, is EPEVTQTPSHQVTQMGQEVILRCVPISNHLYFYWYRQILGQKVEFLVSFYNNEISEKSEIFDDQFSVERPDGSNFTLKIRSTKLEDSAMYFCASKYLYGYTFGSGTRLTVV.

The chain is built from TRBV2 and TRBJ2-7; unclear D gene. The CDR3 consists of 13 residues. Trimming pared 6 bases from V and 4 bases from J, leaving 13 bases between. Germline CDR1 reads SNHLY; CDR2 reads FYNNEI. For the CDR3, the DNA is TGTGCCAGCAGGGCCGGCGTGCCTTACGAGCAGTACGTC. Translating it yields CASRAGVPYEQYV.

The chain combines TRBV3-1 (or the pseudogene TRBV3-2) with TRBJ2-5, with 7 bases lining up with TRBD1. V shed 4 bases, J shed 1 base, and the junction held 3 bases outside the gene matches. The CDR3 is 14 residues long. Germline CDR1 is LGHDT and CDR2 is YNNKEL (reference sequence). The CDR3 spells CASSRTGSQETQYF. In DNA form, the CDR3 reads TGTGCCAGCAGCCGGACAGGATCCCAAGAGACCCAGTACTTC.

This sequence joins TRBV10-2 and TRBJ2-5; 12 bases fit TRBD1. The V gene end was trimmed by 7 bases and the J gene end by 5 bases; junction bases not matched to a gene: 11. The CDR3 runs 16 residues. CDR1 is WSHSY, CDR2 SAAADI, per germline. The CDR3 region has the DNA TGCGCCAGCAACCCAACGGGACAGGGGGCCCGGGAGACCCAGTACTTC. Encoded protein: CASNPTGQGARETQYF.

The J gene is TRBJ1-1, the V gene TRBV6-1, with D perhaps TRBD1 (6 bases). Germline loops: CDR1 MNHNS, CDR2 SASEGT. V was shortened by 7 bases and J by 2 bases, with 17 bases between the two germline ends. The CDR3 is made up of 15 amino acids. The CDR3 region has the DNA TGTGCCAGCATTAGACAGGTGACAAGCAACACTGAAGCTTTCTTT. Translated, it gives CASIRQVTSNTEAFF.

The chain employs TRBV19 and TRBJ2-4; tentatively, D is TRBD1 (5 bases). The germline CDR1 and CDR2 sequences are LNHDA and SQIVND (reference sequence). This CDR3 contains 16 residues. The ends were cut back, 5 bases at V and 2 bases at J, with 16 bases in the middle. The CDR3 nucleotides read TGTGCCAGTAGTCTCGAGGCTAGGGGTCCCAAAAACATTCAGTACTTC. Its translation: CASSLEARGPKNIQYF.

This clone was seen a single time. The CDR3 loop is CASSGFERGGQRDIQYF. The CDR3 DNA is TGTGCCAGCAGTGGTTTCGAGCGGGGGGGCCAAAGGGACATTCAGTACTTC. The rearrangement links TRBV2 to TRBJ2-4; 10 bases line up with TRBD2. This CDR3 spans 17 amino acids. The V segment lost 4 bases and the J segment 8 bases; nucleotides outside the gene matches: 14. The germline gives CDR1 SNHLY, CDR2 FYNNEI. Complete variable domain (other parts from reference TRBV2 and TRBJ2-4): EPEVTQTPSHQVTQMGQEVILRCVPISNHLYFYWYRQILGQKVEFLVSFYNNEISEKSEIFDDQFSVERPDGSNFTLKIRSTKLEDSAMYFCASSGFERGGQRDIQYFGAGTRLSVL.

The DNA of the CDR3 is TGTGCCAGCAGCTTATGGCAGGGGCCCGGAAACACCATATATTTT. Translated: CASSLWQGPGNTIYF. This chain uses TRBV5-6 with TRBJ1-3, with TRBD1 as a possible D gene (6 bases). Germline CDR1 reads SGHDT; CDR2 reads YYEEEE. Trimming shortened V by 2 bases and J by 4 bases, and 13 bases separated the two germline ends. CDR3 length: 15 residues.